This passage covers 7 T cell receptor beta chains from one sample sequenced in a study of post-analysis software for immune sequencing data. Broader study findings: Patients carried roughly 5 TRBV segments more frequently than controls did, and TRBV5-6, TRBV5-1 and TRBV20-1 were among them.

cDNA libraries of TCR beta carried unique molecular identifiers. Each CDR3 protein is one row after TCRdb ran MiXCR on the PCR reads. The table has about half a million distinct CDR3 sequences, 30% to 40% seen once. Their antigens are not known. Sequenced sample: blood. Receptors were obtained from a girl aged 2-17 years with multiple sclerosis.

CDR3 in amino acids: CASSLSSTGVNTEAFF. CDR3 nucleotides: TGCGCCAGCAGTTTGTCCTCCACAGGCGTGAACACTGAAGCTTTCTTT. The chain has TRBV5-1 and TRBJ1-1; a weak D match, TRBD1 (5 bases). CDR1 is SGHRS and CDR2 is YFSETQ in the germline V gene. V gave up 5 bases and J gave up 0 bases, with 17 bases separating them. This CDR3 spans 16 amino acids.

This clonotype was observed at least ten times. The J gene is TRBJ2-1, the V gene TRBV25-1, with 10 positions matching TRBD1. This CDR3 contains 21 residues. Looked up from germline, CDR1 is MGHDK and CDR2 is SYGVNS. V lost 1 base, J lost 9 bases, and 24 bases stayed unmatched. CDR3 coding DNA: TGTGCCAGCAGTGAATGGCTACCCGGGACAGGGGTATTCGCGCCCAATAGTGAGCAGTTCTTC. Translated, it gives CASSEWLPGTGVFAPNSEQFF.

This clonotype was counted only a few times. The chain is built from TRBV15 and TRBJ2-1, with D unclear. Germline V CDR1 and CDR2: LNHNV, YYDKDF (reference sequence). V lost 0 bases and J 7 bases, leaving 4 bases between the germline ends. The CDR3 runs 12 residues. The CDR3 sequence is CATSRDMNEQFF. For the CDR3, the DNA is TGTGCCACCAGCAGAGATATGAATGAGCAGTTCTTC.

The chain couples TRBV28 to TRBJ1-5; D unresolved. The CDR3 consists of 15 residues. Germline CDR1 and CDR2: MDHEN and SYDVKM. V shed 4 bases and J shed 0 bases, with 10 bases lying between them. The DNA of the CDR3 is TGTGCCAGCAGTTCCCCTCTGGGTAGCAATCAGCCCCAGCATTTT. It yields the protein CASSSPLGSNQPQHF.

The chain links TRBV10-3 to TRBJ1-2; tentative D call: TRBD1 (5 bases). This CDR3 spans 15 amino acids. CDR1 and CDR2 from the germline V gene are ENHRY and SYGVKD. V was pared by 3 bases and J by 8 bases, with 19 bases between. The CDR3 loop reads CAISDAGGLSGGYTF. In DNA, the CDR3 is TGTGCCATCAGTGATGCCGGGGGTCTCTCGGGGGGCTACACCTTC.

This clonotype was counted only a few times. This chain connects TRBV5-1 to TRBJ2-5; 7 nucleotides align to TRBD1. This CDR3 region has 15 residues. Germline V lookup: CDR1 SGHRS, CDR2 YFSETQ. V shed 5 bases and J 4 bases; nucleotides not matched to a gene: 11. The CDR3 loop reads CASRITGDEVETQYF. The CDR3 DNA is TGCGCCAGCAGGATCACAGGGGACGAGGTAGAGACCCAGTACTTC. Full variable domain (remainder filled in from reference TRBV5-1 and TRBJ2-5): KAGVTQTPRYLIKTRGQQVTLSCSPISGHRSVSWYQQTPGQGLQFLFEYFSETQRNKGNFPGRFSGRQFSNSRSEMNVSTLELGDSALYLCASRITGDEVETQYFGPGTRLLVL.

CDR3 amino acids: CSAESEGQGYGQPQHF. The CDR3 DNA reads as TGCAGTGCCGAGTCCGAGGGACAGGGGTACGGTCAGCCCCAGCATTTT. This sequence joins TRBV20-1 and TRBJ1-5; 10 positions agree with TRBD1. The CDR3 is 16 residues long. The germline V gene encodes CDR1 DFQATT and CDR2 SNEGSKA (reference sequence). V shed 6 bases, J shed 6 bases, and the junction held 14 bases outside the gene matches.